What follows is one T cell receptor beta chain and its context. The antigen remains undetermined. The CDR3 length is 14 residues. Per germline, CDR1 SGHAT and CDR2 FQNNGV. V was trimmed by 1 base and J by 8 bases, leaving 14 bases between them. The data belong to a study of shared clonotypes between healthy human individuals. General observations from the study: In several donors, around 5% of naive CD4 clonotypes appeared in common.

Profiled with immunoSEQ multiplex PCR; TCRdb holds only in-frame clones, not every one. The table has 500,000 to 550,000 clones, about 96% seen once; the top ten hold approximately 0.06%. The chain joins TRBV11-2 to TRBJ1-1, with D unclear. Sequencing was performed on naive CD4+ T cells sorted from blood. Subset reported: CD45RA+ positively selected. The receptor's source is a woman younger than 45 in good health. The CDR3 reads CASSLAGRRVEAFF. In nucleotides, the CDR3 is TGTGCCAGCAGCTTAGCTGGCAGACGGGTCGAAGCTTTCTTT.